This is a list of T cell receptor beta chains from one sample in a study of cytomegalovirus exposure and HLA in healthy donors. Generated by immunoSEQ multiplex PCR, the TCRdb table keeps only in-frame clones and is missing some. The sample gives 190,000 or so clones, about four fifths of which show up once; 1.5% is in the top ten. Sequences were obtained from PBMCs. The receptor source for this set is a girl aged 5-17 years in good health and CMV-seropositive. The CDR3 runs from the conserved cysteine through the conserved F or W. Each record gives: V gene, clone size, D gene, J gene, CDR3 DNA, CDR3 protein. D genes are given only for firm matches. Not all rows give a size; the values are once, few, many and, for expanded clones, a class.

TRBV2,few,-,TRBJ1-1,TGTGCCAGCAAATGGAAGGGGACTGAAGCTTTCTTT,CASKWKGTEAFF
TRBV15,-,TRBD1,TRBJ2-7,TGTGCCACCAGCAGAGTAGCGGGACAGGGGAGGAGATTGGGGAGGGAGCAGTACTTC,CATSRVAGQGRRLGREQYF
TRBV30,-,TRBD1,TRBJ1-1,TGTGCCTGGCGGACAGGGCTAACTCCTTTCTTT,CAWRTGLTPFF
TRBV10-1,-,TRBD2,TRBJ2-7,TGCGCCAGCAGTGAGGTGCGGGGGACCTACGAGCAGTACTTC,CASSEVRGTYEQYF
TRBV11-2,-,TRBD1,TRBJ2-7,TGTGCCAGCAGCTTAGCCTTGACCGGGACAGGGGTGAACGAGCAGTACTTC,CASSLALTGTGVNEQYF
TRBV9,-,TRBD2,TRBJ2-2,TGTGCCAGCAGCGTAGGGGGTAACGGGGGGGCGATCGGGGAGCTGTTTTTT,CASSVGGNGGAIGELFF
TRBV30,-,-,TRBJ2-5,TGTGCCTGGAGTGGGAGGGCCGGGGACAGAAACCAAGAGACCCAGTACTTC,CAWSGRAGDRNQETQYF
TRBV11-2,few,-,TRBJ1-3,TGTGCCAGCAGAGAAGGGGCTGGAAACACCATATATTTT,CASREGAGNTIYF
TRBV19,-,-,TRBJ1-1,TGTGCCAGTACGGTTAGGGATCAGGGCCCTAAAAGGACTGAAGCTTTCTTT,CASTVRDQGPKRTEAFF
TRBV18,-,-,TRBJ1-6,TGTGCCAGCTCACCACAGGAGGGACTACGCACGAGCTCCTATAATTCACCCCTCCACTTT,CASSPQEGLRTSSYNSPLHF
TRBV29-1,-,-,TRBJ1-1,TGCAGCGTTGCGGGGGTGAACACTGAAGCTTTCTTT,CSVAGVNTEAFF
TRBV18,-,-,TRBJ2-7,TGTGCCAGCTCCGGGGGGACAAGCTACGAGCAGTACTTC,CASSGGTSYEQYF
TRBV7-6,-,-,TRBJ2-7,TGTGCCAGCAGCTTAACATCCGCCTACGAGCAGTACTTC,CASSLTSAYEQYF
TRBV9,-,-,TRBJ2-7,TGTGCCAGCAGCGTAGAGGGGGTGGGGACCTACGAGCAGTACTTC,CASSVEGVGTYEQYF
TRBV4-2,-,TRBD2,TRBJ2-1,TGTGCCAGCAGCCCAGGACTAGCGGGGTACAATGAGCAGTTCTTC,CASSPGLAGYNEQFF
TRBV5-8,-,TRBD1,TRBJ1-5,TGTGCCAGCAGCTCCGGGACAGGGGTTAGCAATCAGCCCCAGCATTTT,CASSSGTGVSNQPQHF